This TCR beta chain was sequenced during a study of blood T cell repertoires in COVID-19. Sequencing was performed with immunoSEQ multiplex PCR; in TCRdb, only in-frame clones are kept and a portion is missing. Of about 300,000 clones in the sample, around 90% were seen once. The CDR3 contains 16 residues. V lost 4 bases to trimming and J lost 6 bases; unmatched junction nucleotides: 13. Germline CDR1 reads MNHEY; CDR2 reads SMNVEV (reference sequence). Categorization into cohorts depended on clinical history that participants reported. The chain uses TRBV27 and TRBJ1-1; TRBD1 matches 8 bases. The source of this sequence is a woman in her thirties or forties who had recovered from COVID-19. The sample consisted of PBMCs or T cells enriched from blood (not recorded which). The CDR3 spells CASSSFSGGAGAEAFF. The CDR3 DNA follows: TGTGCCAGCAGTTCCTTCTCAGGGGGCGCAGGGGCTGAAGCTTTCTTT.